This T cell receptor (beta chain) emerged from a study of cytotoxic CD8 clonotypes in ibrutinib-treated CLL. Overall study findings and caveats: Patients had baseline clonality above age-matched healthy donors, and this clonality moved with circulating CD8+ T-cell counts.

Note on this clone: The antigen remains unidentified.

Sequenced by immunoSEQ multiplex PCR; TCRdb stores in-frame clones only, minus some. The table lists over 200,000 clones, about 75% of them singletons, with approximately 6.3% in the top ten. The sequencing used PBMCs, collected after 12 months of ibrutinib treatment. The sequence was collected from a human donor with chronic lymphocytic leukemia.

In DNA, the CDR3 is TGTGCCTGGAGTTCTCCTAGGGGGGCTTTCTTT. Protein sequence: CAWSSPRGAFF. The gene calls are TRBV30 and TRBJ1-1; D may be TRBD1 (6 bases). The length of the CDR3 is 11 residues. Looked up from germline, CDR1 is GTSNPN and CDR2 is SVGIG (reference sequence). Trimming removed 2 bases from V and 11 bases from J, with 12 bases in between.